The sequence of this TCR beta chain was determined in a study of shared clonotypes between healthy human individuals. Study-wide findings and caveats: Among four donors, approximately 4.6% of naive CD4 clonotypes were found in common.

V dropped 0 bases and J dropped 5 bases, with 7 bases sitting between them. Per the germline V gene, CDR1 is GTSNPN and CDR2 is SVGIG (reference sequence). This CDR3 has 12 amino acids. A note on this clone: Its antigen is as yet unknown.

The data were produced by immunoSEQ multiplex PCR, yet TCRdb's version contains in-frame clones alone and is incomplete. The repertoire holds roughly 2.4 million clones, around 95% seen once, with around 0.13% in the top ten. The sequence was collected from a man aged 18 to 29 in good health. The gene calls are TRBV30 and TRBJ1-1; D not certain. The sample consisted of naive CD4+ T cells sorted from blood. The subset denotes: CD45RA+ positively selected. DNA of the CDR3: TGTGCCTGGAGTGTAAGGGAAACTGAAGCTTTCTTT. Protein product: CAWSVRETEAFF. Combining the CDR3 with reference TRBV30 and TRBJ1-1 gives the whole variable domain SQTIHQWPATLVQPVGSPLSLECTVEGTSNPNLYWYRQAAGRGLQLLFYSVGIGQISSEVPQNLSASRPQDRQFILSSKKLLLSDSGFYLCAWSVRETEAFFGQGTRLTVV.